The 17 T cell receptor beta chains in this list originate from one sample, sequenced in a study of T cell responses to AZD1222 COVID-19 vaccine. The repertoire was sequenced with immunoSEQ multiplex PCR; TCRdb's copy has only in-frame clones and lacks some. The sample holds about 39,000 clones, approximately 89% seen once. The specimen was peripheral blood, collected 28 days after the second AZD1222 dose. These receptors were collected from an adult who received the AZD1222 COVID-19 vaccine.

Comments on this clone: The same CDR3 arises from other DNA sequences in this sample as well. This chain connects TRBV3-1 (or the pseudogene TRBV3-2) to TRBJ1-5; no firm D call. V lost 1 base, J lost 5 bases, and 3 bases lay in between. The CDR3 consists of 12 residues. CDR1 and CDR2 (germline): LGHDT, YNNKEL (reference sequence). The DNA of the CDR3 is TGTGCCAGCAGCCAAGGTTATCAGCCCCAGCATTTT. This sequence encodes CASSQGYQPQHF.

The rearrangement uses TRBV11-3 and TRBJ1-3; D gene uncertain. With 5 bases removed from V and 7 bases from J, the gap between germline ends came to 6 bases. From germline, CDR1 is SGHNT and CDR2 YENEEA. The CDR3 spans 11 residues. CDR3 nucleotides: TGTGCCAGCAGCCCCCGGAACACCATATATTTT. It encodes CASSPRNTIYF.

This chain uses TRBV3-1 (or the pseudogene TRBV3-2) with TRBJ2-5; D is perhaps TRBD1 or TRBD2 (5 bases each). This CDR3 comprises 16 residues. V lost 4 bases and J 3 bases, leaving 18 bases between the germline ends. Germline values: CDR1 LGHDT, CDR2 YNNKEL (reference sequence). The CDR3 region is CASSPGQGEGEETQYF. CDR3 DNA sequence: TGTGCCAGCAGCCCCGGGCAGGGCGAGGGAGAAGAGACCCAGTACTTC.

The CDR3 nucleotides are TGTGCCAGCAGCCTTGACTCTGCCAGCAATCAGCCCCAGCATTTT. Protein: CASSLDSASNQPQHF. The chain employs TRBV6-2 or TRBV6-3 and TRBJ1-5; no reliable D call. This CDR3 has 15 residues. Per the germline V gene, CDR1 is MNHEY and CDR2 is SVGEGT. Trimming cost V 6 bases and J 1 base, with 13 bases left between them.

The count of this clone is one. The chain links TRBV3-1 (or the pseudogene TRBV3-2) to TRBJ2-1; the D gene is possibly TRBD2 (5 bases). The CDR3 spans 15 residues. Germline lookup yields CDR1 LGHDT and CDR2 YNNKEL (reference sequence). V lost 4 bases to trimming and J lost 10 bases, with 20 bases between them. CDR3 residues: CASSLNRNLAGEQFF. CDR3 nucleotides: TGTGCCAGCAGCCTAAACCGCAACCTAGCCGGGGAGCAGTTCTTC.

The chain employs TRBV7-2 and TRBJ2-3; 11 bases align to TRBD1. CDR3 length: 19 residues. J gave up 4 bases and V 5 bases, and 17 bases lay outside the gene matches. Germline CDR1 is SGHTA and CDR2 is FQGNSA. DNA for the CDR3: TGTGCCAGCAGCACCCAAGGCAGGATAGGGACAGGGGGGTCAGATACGCAGTATTTT. Protein: CASSTQGRIGTGGSDTQYF. The full variable domain, with the rest looked up from reference TRBV7-2 and TRBJ2-3, is GAGVSQSPSNKVTEKGKDVELRCDPISGHTALYWYRQSLGQGLEFLIYFQGNSAPDKSGLPSDRFSAERTGGSVSTLTIQRTQQEDSAVYLCASSTQGRIGTGGSDTQYFGPGTRLTVL.

The chain employs TRBV18 and TRBJ2-2; tentative D call: TRBD1 (6 bases). Trimming left V 6 bases short and J 1 base short, with 12 bases between. Germline values: CDR1 KGHSH, CDR2 LQKENI. The CDR3 runs 15 residues. CDR3 in amino acids: CASSRRTENTGELFF. The CDR3 DNA reads TGTGCCAGCTCCCGGAGGACAGAGAACACCGGGGAGCTGTTTTTT.

This clone came up once. The chain has TRBV5-1 and TRBJ2-2, with D perhaps TRBD1 or TRBD2 (5 bases each). Germline values: CDR1 SGHRS, CDR2 YFSETQ. This CDR3 spans 15 amino acids. The V gene lost 5 bases and the J gene lost 0 bases, with 11 bases spanning the gap. DNA of the CDR3: TGCGCCAGCAGTTGGGACGGAACGAACACCGGGGAGCTGTTTTTT. This encodes CASSWDGTNTGELFF.

This clone was seen once. This chain uses TRBV7-9 with TRBJ2-7; D ambiguous. V shed 5 bases and J shed 1 base, with 9 bases lying between them. Germline V gene lookup returns CDR1 SEHNR and CDR2 FQNEAQ (reference sequence). There are 13 residues in the CDR3. This chain's CDR3 is CASSPPLSYEQYF. The CDR3 bases are TGTGCCAGCAGCCCTCCCTTATCCTACGAGCAGTACTTC.

CDR3 loop: CASSQDQGLGTEAFF. The DNA of the CDR3 is TGCGCCAGCAGCCAAGATCAGGGATTGGGCACTGAAGCTTTCTTT. V and J are TRBV4-3 and TRBJ1-1; TRBD1 is a possible D gene (5 bases). Germline assignment: CDR1 LGHNA and CDR2 YSLEER. Trimming took off 0 bases at V and 4 bases at J, with 12 bases between the two ends. This CDR3 region has 15 residues.

In its sample, this clone was seen a few times. The chain combines TRBV3-1 (or the pseudogene TRBV3-2) with TRBJ1-6; a possible D gene is TRBD1 (6 bases). CDR3 length: 14 amino acids. Trimming stripped 3 bases from V and 7 bases from J, with 10 bases between. Looked up from germline, CDR1 is LGHDT and CDR2 is YNNKEL (reference sequence). The CDR3 nucleotides read TGTGCCAGCAGCCACAAGGGACAAAATTCACCCCTCCACTTT. This codes for CASSHKGQNSPLHF.

This clone has just a few counts. CDR3 sequence (DNA): TGTGCCAGCAGTTTAGCGGGGCCGGGGCCCCAGCATTTT. It translates to CASSLAGPGPQHF. V is TRBV12-3 or TRBV12-4 and J is TRBJ1-5; the D gene is possibly TRBD1 (5 bases). The CDR3 is made up of 13 amino acids. Trimming removed 0 bases at V and 9 bases at J, with 9 bases between.

This rearrangement joins TRBV5-1 to TRBJ2-5, with TRBD2 matching 10 bases. The CDR3 extends over 16 amino acids. With V trimmed by 0 bases and J by 2 bases, 4 bases remained unmatched. Germline CDR1 is SGHRS and CDR2 is YFSETQ. The CDR3 sequence is CASSLGLAGGQETQYF. Written as DNA, the CDR3 is TGCGCCAGCAGCTTGGGATTAGCGGGAGGACAAGAGACCCAGTACTTC.

The chain employs TRBV11-1 and TRBJ1-1, with no clear D. CDR3 size: 12 residues. The V and J ends lost 8 bases and 1 base respectively, with 8 bases between them. Germline V gene lookup returns CDR1 SGHAT and CDR2 FQDESV (reference sequence). CDR3 in DNA: TGTGCCAGCGCAAGAGCGAACACTGAAGCTTTCTTT. It is translated as CASARANTEAFF.

V gene TRBV28 combines with J gene TRBJ1-6; D possibly corresponds to TRBD1 (6 bases). The CDR3 is 14 amino acids. Trimming took off 5 bases at V and 5 bases at J, with 10 bases between the two ends. Germline CDR1 reads MDHEN; CDR2 reads SYDVKM. In DNA, the CDR3 is TGTGCCAGCAGTCCCCGACAGGATAATTCACCCCTCCACTTT. It codes for CASSPRQDNSPLHF.

The rearrangement uses TRBV27 and TRBJ2-1, with D uncertain. The V end lost 0 bases, the J end lost 0 bases, and 9 bases lay between the germline ends. The CDR3 is made up of 16 amino acids. Germline CDR1 is MNHEY and CDR2 is SMNVEV (reference sequence). CDR3 DNA: TGTGCCAGCAGTTTATCGCCTGATAGCTCCTACAATGAGCAGTTCTTC. Translated: CASSLSPDSSYNEQFF.

The rearrangement joins TRBV5-1 to TRBJ2-7; TRBD2 matches at 8 bases. The CDR3 is 14 amino acids. The V gene end was trimmed by 4 bases and the J gene end by 3 bases; junction bases not matched to a gene: 6. The germline gives CDR1 SGHRS, CDR2 YFSETQ. The DNA for the CDR3 is TGCGCCAGCAGCCACGCGGGGGGCCTCTACGAGCAGTACTTC. Translation: CASSHAGGLYEQYF.